Listed below are T cell receptor beta chains from one sample, sequenced in a study of cytomegalovirus exposure and HLA in healthy donors. Sequenced by immunoSEQ multiplex PCR; TCRdb stores in-frame clones only, minus some. This sample has about 110,000 clones, with approximately 96% found just once. Sequencing input: PBMCs. The receptors come from a woman in her late teens or twenties in good health and CMV-seronegative. Each CDR3 is given with its conserved first and last residue. D genes are given only for firm matches. The size entry is marked missing in some rows and otherwise reads once, few, many or a size class.

d_gene	v_gene	abundance	j_gene	CDR3aa	CDR3nt
NA	TRBV28	NA	TRBJ1-1	CASSTPQFLGRNTEAFF	TGTGCCAGCAGTACCCCTCAGTTTTTGGGGAGGAACACTGAAGCTTTCTTT
TRBD1	TRBV30	NA	TRBJ2-7	CAWSVGTGASYEQYF	TGTGCCTGGAGTGTAGGGACAGGGGCCTCCTACGAGCAGTACTTC
NA	TRBV19	NA	TRBJ1-5	CASKVAIGGFQPQHF	TGTGCCAGTAAAGTAGCGATAGGGGGATTTCAGCCCCAGCATTTT
TRBD2	TRBV7-9	NA	TRBJ2-2	CASRPGAGDTGELFF	TGTGCCAGCAGGCCCGGGGCGGGAGACACCGGGGAGCTGTTTTTT
TRBD2	TRBV11-2	NA	TRBJ2-5	CASSSLAGGLRETQYF	TGTGCCAGCAGCTCTTTAGCGGGGGGCCTCCGGGAGACCCAGTACTTC
TRBD1	TRBV5-4	NA	TRBJ1-1	CASSRPGQGRFAFF	TGTGCCAGCAGCCGCCCCGGACAGGGGCGTTTCGCTTTCTTT
TRBD1	TRBV6-5	NA	TRBJ1-2	CASPGQVARYGYTF	TGTGCCAGCCCGGGACAGGTCGCCCGGTATGGCTACACCTTC
TRBD1	TRBV5-8	NA	TRBJ2-2	CASSYYRGPPGELFF	TGTGCCAGCAGTTACTACAGGGGGCCGCCCGGGGAGCTGTTTTTT
TRBD1	TRBV2	NA	TRBJ1-2	CASTGGYGYTF	TGTGCCAGCACAGGGGGATATGGCTACACCTTC
TRBD1	TRBV19	NA	TRBJ1-5	CASDLGQPNQPQHF	TGTGCCAGTGACCTGGGACAGCCCAATCAGCCCCAGCATTTT
TRBD1	TRBV5-1	NA	TRBJ1-1	CASSLAGTGGTEAFF	TGCGCCAGCAGCTTGGCCGGGACAGGGGGCACTGAAGCTTTCTTT
NA	TRBV4-2	NA	TRBJ2-7	CASSQDWGPYPYEQYF	TGTGCCAGCAGCCAAGATTGGGGGCCTTACCCCTACGAGCAGTACTTC
NA	TRBV6-1	NA	TRBJ2-2	CASLANTGELFF	TGTGCCAGTCTAGCGAACACCGGGGAGCTGTTTTTT
TRBD2	TRBV2	once	TRBJ2-2	CASSRLAQNTGELFF	TGTGCCAGCAGCAGACTAGCTCAAAACACCGGGGAGCTGTTTTTT
TRBD2	TRBV9	NA	TRBJ2-1	CASSVTSGGFYNEQFF	TGTGCCAGCAGCGTCACTAGCGGGGGCTTCTACAATGAGCAGTTCTTC
TRBD1	TRBV19	NA	TRBJ2-7	CASAWGQGDYEQYF	TGTGCCAGCGCATGGGGACAGGGGGATTACGAGCAGTACTTC
NA	TRBV19	NA	TRBJ2-5	CASSPQGNGETQYF	TGTGCCAGTAGTCCCCAGGGGAACGGTGAGACCCAGTACTTC
NA	TRBV4-2	NA	TRBJ2-5	CASSQVAGGGGFQETQYF	TGTGCCAGCAGCCAAGTCGCCGGAGGGGGGGGGTTCCAAGAGACCCAGTACTTC
NA	TRBV19	NA	TRBJ2-7	CASATGSSYEQYF	TGTGCCAGTGCTACAGGAAGCTCCTACGAGCAGTACTTC
NA	TRBV12-5	NA	TRBJ2-3	CASGLLGLRGADTQYF	TGTGCTAGTGGTTTGCTAGGACTCCGGGGAGCAGATACGCAGTATTTT
TRBD1	TRBV2	NA	TRBJ1-6	CASSERTGGNSPLHF	TGTGCCAGCAGTGAAAGGACAGGGGGCAATTCACCCCTCCACTTT
NA	TRBV9	NA	TRBJ2-2	CASSVATGTLFF	NA